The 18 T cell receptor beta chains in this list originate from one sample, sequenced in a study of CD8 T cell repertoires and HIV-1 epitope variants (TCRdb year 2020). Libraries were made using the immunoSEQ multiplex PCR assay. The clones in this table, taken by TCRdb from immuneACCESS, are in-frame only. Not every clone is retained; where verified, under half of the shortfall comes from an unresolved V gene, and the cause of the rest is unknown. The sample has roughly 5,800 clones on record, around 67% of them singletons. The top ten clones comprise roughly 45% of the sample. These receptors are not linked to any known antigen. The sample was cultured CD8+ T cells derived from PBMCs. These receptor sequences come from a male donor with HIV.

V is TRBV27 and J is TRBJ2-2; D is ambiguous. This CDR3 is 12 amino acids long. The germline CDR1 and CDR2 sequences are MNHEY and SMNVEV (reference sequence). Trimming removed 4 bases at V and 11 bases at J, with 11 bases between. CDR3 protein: CASSYDGSELFF. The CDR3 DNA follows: TGTGCCAGCAGTTACGATGGAAGTGAGCTGTTTTTT.

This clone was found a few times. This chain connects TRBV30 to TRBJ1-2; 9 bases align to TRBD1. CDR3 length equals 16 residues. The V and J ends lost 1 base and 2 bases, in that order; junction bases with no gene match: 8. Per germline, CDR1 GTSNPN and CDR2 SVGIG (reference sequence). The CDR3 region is CAWSGQGTGPNYGYTF. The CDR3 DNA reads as TGTGCCTGGAGTGGTCAGGGGACAGGGCCCAACTATGGCTACACCTTC.

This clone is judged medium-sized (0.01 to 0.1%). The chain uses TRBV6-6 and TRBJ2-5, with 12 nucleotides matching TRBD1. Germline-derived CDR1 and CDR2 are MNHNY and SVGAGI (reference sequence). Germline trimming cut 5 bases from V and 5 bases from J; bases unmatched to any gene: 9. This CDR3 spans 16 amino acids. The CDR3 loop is CASSQGQGAFSETQYF. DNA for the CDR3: TGTGCCAGCAGTCAGGGACAGGGGGCGTTTTCCGAGACCCAGTACTTC.

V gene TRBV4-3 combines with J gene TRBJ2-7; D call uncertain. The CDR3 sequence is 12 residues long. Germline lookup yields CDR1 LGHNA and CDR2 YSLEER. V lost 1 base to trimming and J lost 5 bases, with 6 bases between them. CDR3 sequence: CASSQGGHEQYF. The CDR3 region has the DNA TGCGCCAGCAGCCAAGGTGGCCACGAGCAGTACTTC.

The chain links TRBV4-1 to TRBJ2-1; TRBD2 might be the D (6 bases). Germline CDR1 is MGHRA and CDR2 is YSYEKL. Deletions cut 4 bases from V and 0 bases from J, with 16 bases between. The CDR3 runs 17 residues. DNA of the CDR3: TGCGCCAGCAGCCGCTCATTAGACGGGAGCTCCTACAATGAGCAGTTCTTC. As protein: CASSRSLDGSSYNEQFF.

The CDR3 region is CASSPGGLTTDTQYF. The DNA of the CDR3 is TGTGCCAGCAGCCCGGGGGGACTAACCACAGATACGCAGTATTTT. The rearrangement uses TRBV7-7 and TRBJ2-3; 7 bases agree with TRBD2. Trimming removed 5 bases from V and 2 bases from J; junction bases left unmatched: 7. Germline lookup yields CDR1 SSHAT and CDR2 FNYEAQ (reference sequence). The CDR3 is 15 amino acids.

CDR3 residues: CASSFQGRGYTF. DNA for the CDR3: TGTGCCAGTAGTTTCCAGGGTCGTGGCTACACCTTC. The chain recombines TRBV19 with TRBJ1-2; a possible D gene is TRBD1 (5 bases). CDR1 is LNHDA and CDR2 is SQIVND in the germline V gene (reference sequence). Deletions cut 5 bases from V and 7 bases from J, with 11 bases between. The length of the CDR3 is 12 residues. Full variable domain (remainder filled in from reference TRBV19 and TRBJ1-2): DGGITQSPKYLFRKEGQNVTLSCEQNLNHDAMYWYRQDPGQGLRLIYYSQIVNDFQKGDIAEGYSVSREKKESFPLTVTSAQKNPTAFYLCASSFQGRGYTFGSGTRLTVV.

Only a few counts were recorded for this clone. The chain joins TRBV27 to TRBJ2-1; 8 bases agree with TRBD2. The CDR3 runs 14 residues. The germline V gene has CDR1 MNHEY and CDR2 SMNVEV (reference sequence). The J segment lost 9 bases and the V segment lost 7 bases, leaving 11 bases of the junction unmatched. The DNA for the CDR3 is TGTGCCAGCATTCGACCGGGACTAGGCCGTGAGCAGTTCTTC. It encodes CASIRPGLGREQFF.

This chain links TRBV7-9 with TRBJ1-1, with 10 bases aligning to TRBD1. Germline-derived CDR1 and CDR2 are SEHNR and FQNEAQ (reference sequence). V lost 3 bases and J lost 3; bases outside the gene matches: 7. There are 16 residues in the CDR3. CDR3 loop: CASSFRDRGGDTEAFF. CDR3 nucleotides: TGTGCCAGCAGCTTCCGGGACAGGGGAGGGGACACTGAAGCTTTCTTT.

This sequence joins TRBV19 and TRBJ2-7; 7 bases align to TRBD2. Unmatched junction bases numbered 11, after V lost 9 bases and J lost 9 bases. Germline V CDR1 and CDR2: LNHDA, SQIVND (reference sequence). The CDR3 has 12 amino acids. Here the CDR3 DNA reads TGTGCCAGGATTGGGCCCCCGGGGGGGCAGTACTTC. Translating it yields CARIGPPGGQYF.

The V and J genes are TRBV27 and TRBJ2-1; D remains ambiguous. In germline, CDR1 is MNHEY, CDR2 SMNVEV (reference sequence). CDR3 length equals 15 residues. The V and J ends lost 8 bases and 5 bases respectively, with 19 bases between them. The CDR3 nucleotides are TGTGCCAGCGAAGAGATGGGCGGTGGCCACAATGAGCAGTTCTTC. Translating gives CASEEMGGGHNEQFF.

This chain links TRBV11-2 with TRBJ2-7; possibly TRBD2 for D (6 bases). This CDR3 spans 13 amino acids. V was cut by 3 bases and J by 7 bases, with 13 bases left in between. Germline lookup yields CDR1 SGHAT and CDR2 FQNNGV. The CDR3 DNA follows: TGTGCCAGCAGCTTTCGACTAGATGGAGAGCAGTACTTC. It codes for CASSFRLDGEQYF.

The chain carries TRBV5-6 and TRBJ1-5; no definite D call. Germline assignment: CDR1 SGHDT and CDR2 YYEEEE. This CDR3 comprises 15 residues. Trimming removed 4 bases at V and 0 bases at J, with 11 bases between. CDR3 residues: CASSLTGYSNQPQHF. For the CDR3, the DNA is TGTGCCAGCAGCCTTACCGGTTATAGCAATCAGCCCCAGCATTTT.

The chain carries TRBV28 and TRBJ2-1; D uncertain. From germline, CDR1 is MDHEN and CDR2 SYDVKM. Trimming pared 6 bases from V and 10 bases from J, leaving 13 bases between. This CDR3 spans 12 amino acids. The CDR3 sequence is CASSLYGREQFF. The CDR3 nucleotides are TGTGCCAGCAGCCTGTACGGACGCGAGCAGTTCTTC.

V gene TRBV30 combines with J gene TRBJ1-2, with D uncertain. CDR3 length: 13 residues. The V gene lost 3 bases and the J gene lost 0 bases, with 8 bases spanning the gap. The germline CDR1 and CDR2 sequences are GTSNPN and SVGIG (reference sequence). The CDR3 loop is CAWRDEANYGYTF. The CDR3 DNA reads TGTGCCTGGAGGGACGAAGCTAACTATGGCTACACCTTC. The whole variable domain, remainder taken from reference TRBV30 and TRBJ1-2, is SQTIHQWPATLVQPVGSPLSLECTVEGTSNPNLYWYRQAAGRGLQLLFYSVGIGQISSEVPQNLSASRPQDRQFILSSKKLLLSDSGFYLCAWRDEANYGYTFGSGTRLTVV.

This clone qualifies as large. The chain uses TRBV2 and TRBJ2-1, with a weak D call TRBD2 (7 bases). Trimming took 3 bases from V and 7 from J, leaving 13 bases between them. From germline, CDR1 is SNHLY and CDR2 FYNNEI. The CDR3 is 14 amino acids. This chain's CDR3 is CASSEGGTLNEQFF. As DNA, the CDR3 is TGTGCCAGCAGTGAGGGGGGGACATTGAATGAGCAGTTCTTC.

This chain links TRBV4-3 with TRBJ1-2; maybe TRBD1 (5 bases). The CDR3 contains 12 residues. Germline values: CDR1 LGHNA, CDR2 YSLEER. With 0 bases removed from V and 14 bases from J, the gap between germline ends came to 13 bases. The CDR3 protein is CASSQDEGRRTF. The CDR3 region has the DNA TGCGCCAGCAGCCAAGATGAGGGACGTCGGACCTTC.

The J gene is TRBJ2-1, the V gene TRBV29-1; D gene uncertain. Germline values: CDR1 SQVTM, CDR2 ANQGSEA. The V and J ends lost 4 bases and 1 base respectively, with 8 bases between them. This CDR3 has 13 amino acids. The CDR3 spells CSVVRPSYNEQFF. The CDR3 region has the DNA TGCAGCGTTGTTCGCCCGTCCTACAATGAGCAGTTCTTC.